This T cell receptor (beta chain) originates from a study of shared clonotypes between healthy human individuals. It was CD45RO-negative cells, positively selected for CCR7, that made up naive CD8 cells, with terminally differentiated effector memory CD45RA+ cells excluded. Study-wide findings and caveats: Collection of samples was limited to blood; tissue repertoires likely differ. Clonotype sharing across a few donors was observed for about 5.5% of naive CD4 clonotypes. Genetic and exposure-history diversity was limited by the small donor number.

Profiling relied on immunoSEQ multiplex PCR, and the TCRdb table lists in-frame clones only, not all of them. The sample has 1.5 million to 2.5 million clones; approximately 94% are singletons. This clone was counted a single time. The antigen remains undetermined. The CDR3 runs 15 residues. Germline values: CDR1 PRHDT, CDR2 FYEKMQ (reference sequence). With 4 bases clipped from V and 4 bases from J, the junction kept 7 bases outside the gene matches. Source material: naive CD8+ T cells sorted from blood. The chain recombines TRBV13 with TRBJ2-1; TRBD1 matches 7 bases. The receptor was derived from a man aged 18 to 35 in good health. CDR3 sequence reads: CASSSRQGLYNEQFF. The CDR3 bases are TGTGCCAGCAGCTCCCGACAGGGTCTGTACAATGAGCAGTTCTTC.